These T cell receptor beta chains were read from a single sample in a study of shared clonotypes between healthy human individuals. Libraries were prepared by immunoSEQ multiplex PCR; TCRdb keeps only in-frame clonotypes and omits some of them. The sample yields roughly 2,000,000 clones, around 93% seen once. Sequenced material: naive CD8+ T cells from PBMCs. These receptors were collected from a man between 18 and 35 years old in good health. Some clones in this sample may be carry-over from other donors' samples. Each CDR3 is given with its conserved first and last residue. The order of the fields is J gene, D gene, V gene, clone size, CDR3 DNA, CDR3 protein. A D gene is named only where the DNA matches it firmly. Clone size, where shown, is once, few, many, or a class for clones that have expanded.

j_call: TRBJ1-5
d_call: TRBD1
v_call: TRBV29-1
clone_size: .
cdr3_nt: TGCAGCGTCGGTATTCGGGACAGGGCGGGCCAGCCCCAGCATTTT
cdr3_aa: CSVGIRDRAGQPQHF

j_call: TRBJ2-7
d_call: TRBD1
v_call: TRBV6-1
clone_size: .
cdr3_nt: TGTGCCAGCAGTGTAGGGACAGGGGGCGGAAACGAGCAGTACTTC
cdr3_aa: CASSVGTGGGNEQYF

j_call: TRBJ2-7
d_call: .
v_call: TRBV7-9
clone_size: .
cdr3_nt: TGTGCCAGCACTCAGGTTTTCCCCTACGAGCAGTACTTC
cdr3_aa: CASTQVFPYEQYF

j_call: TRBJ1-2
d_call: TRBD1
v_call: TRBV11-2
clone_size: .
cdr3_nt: TGTGCCAGCAGCCCCGGGACAGCCGCCGGCTACACCTTC
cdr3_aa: CASSPGTAAGYTF

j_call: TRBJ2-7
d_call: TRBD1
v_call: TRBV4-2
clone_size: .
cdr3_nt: TGTGCCAGCGCAGGGGGAGAAACCTACGAGCAGTACTTC
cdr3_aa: CASAGGETYEQYF

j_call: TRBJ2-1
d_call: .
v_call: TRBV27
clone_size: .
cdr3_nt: TGTGCCAGCAGTTCCCGACTGGCCTCCTACAATGAGCAGTTCTTC
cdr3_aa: CASSSRLASYNEQFF

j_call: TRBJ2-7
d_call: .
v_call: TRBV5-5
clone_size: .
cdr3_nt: TGTGCCAGCAGCTTGGTTGGGTTGGGGGAGCAGTACTTC
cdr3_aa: CASSLVGLGEQYF

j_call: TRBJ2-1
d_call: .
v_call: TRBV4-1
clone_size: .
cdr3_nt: TGCGCCAGCAGCCTACGTCACAGGGCCGGCAATGAGCAGTTCTTC
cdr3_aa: CASSLRHRAGNEQFF

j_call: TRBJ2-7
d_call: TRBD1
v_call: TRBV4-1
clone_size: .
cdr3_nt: TGCGCCAGCAGCCACACCGGGACAGCAAACTACGAGCAGTACTTC
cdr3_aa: CASSHTGTANYEQYF

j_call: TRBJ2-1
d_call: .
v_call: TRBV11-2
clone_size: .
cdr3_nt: TGTGCCAGCAGCTTAGGTTCCTTGGGAGGGCAGTTCTTC
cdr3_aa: CASSLGSLGGQFF

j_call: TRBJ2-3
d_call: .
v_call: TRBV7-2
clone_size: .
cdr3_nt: TGTGCCAGCAGCGGATGGAGGGTCGAGGACACAGATACGCAGTATTTT
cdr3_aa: CASSGWRVEDTDTQYF

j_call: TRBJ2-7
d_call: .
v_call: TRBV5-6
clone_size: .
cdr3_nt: TGCGCCAGCAGCCAGAGCGGACTCGCACCCGAGCAGTACTTC
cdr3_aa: CASSQSGLAPEQYF

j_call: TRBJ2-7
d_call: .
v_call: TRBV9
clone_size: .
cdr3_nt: TGTGCCAGCAGCGTAACGCCTAAATTCTACGAGCAGTACTTC
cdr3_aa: CASSVTPKFYEQYF

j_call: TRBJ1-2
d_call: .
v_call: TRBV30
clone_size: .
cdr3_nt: TGTGCCTGGTATCATGGAGGGTACTATGGCTACACCTTC
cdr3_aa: CAWYHGGYYGYTF

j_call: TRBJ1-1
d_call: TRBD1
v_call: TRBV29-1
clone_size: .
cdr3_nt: TGCAGCGGATGGACAGGGGGCAGTACTGAAGCTTTCTTT
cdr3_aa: CSGWTGGSTEAFF

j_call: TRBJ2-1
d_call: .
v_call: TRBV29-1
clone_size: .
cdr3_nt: TGCAGCGTTGAGAGGATGACGAGCTCCTACAATGAGCAGTTCTTC
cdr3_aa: CSVERMTSSYNEQFF

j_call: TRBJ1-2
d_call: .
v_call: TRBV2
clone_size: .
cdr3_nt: TGTGCCAGCAGTGACAGCGGCAGGGACACTAGGGGCTACACCTTC
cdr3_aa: CASSDSGRDTRGYTF

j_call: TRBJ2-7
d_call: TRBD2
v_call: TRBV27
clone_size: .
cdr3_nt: TGTGCCAGCAGGCTGGCCGGGACTAGCGGTCTAGGCGAGCAGTACTTC
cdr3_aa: CASRLAGTSGLGEQYF

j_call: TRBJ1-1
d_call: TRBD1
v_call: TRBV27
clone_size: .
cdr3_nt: TGTGCCAGCAGCTCAAAGGCGAGGGGGCAGAACACTGAAGCTTTCTTT
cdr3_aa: CASSSKARGQNTEAFF

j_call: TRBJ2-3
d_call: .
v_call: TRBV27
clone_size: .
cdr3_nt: TGTGCCAGCAGCTCGGGACGCAGGAGGTACACAGATACGCAGTATTTT
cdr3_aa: CASSSGRRRYTDTQYF

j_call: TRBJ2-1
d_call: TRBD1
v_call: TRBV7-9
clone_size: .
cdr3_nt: TGTGCCAGCAGCTTTCGGACAGGGGCGACTGAGCAGTTCTTC
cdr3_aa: CASSFRTGATEQFF

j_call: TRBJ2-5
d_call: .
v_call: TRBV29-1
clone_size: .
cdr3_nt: TGCAGCGTTGATTTCAGGAGGGTGACCCAAGAGACCCAGTACTTC
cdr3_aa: CSVDFRRVTQETQYF

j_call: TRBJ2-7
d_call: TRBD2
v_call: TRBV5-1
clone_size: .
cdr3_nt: TGCGCCAGCAGCTTCAGGACTAGCTCCTACGAGCAGTACTTC
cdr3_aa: CASSFRTSSYEQYF

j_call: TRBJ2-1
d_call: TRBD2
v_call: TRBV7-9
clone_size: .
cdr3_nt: TGTGCCAGCAGCGGGTGGGTAGCGGGAGGGAAGGAGCAGTTCTTC
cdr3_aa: CASSGWVAGGKEQFF

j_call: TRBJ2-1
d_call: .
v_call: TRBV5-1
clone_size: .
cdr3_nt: TGCGCCAGCAGCGTGAAAGGACCTATCGGGAACAATGAGCAGTTCTTC
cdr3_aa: CASSVKGPIGNNEQFF

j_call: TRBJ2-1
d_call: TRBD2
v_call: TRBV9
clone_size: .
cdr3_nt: TGTGCCAGCAGCGTTAGCGGGAGCCCCAACAATGAGCAGTTCTTC
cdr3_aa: CASSVSGSPNNEQFF

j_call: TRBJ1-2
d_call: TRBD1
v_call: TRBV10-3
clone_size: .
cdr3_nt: TGTGCCCTTCGCCGGGACAGGGGGCGGACGGACTATGGCTACACCTTC
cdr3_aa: CALRRDRGRTDYGYTF

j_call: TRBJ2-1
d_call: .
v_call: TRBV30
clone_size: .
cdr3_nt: TGTGCCTGGAGTGTACAGACTGATATTTGGTCCTACAATGAGCAGTTCTTC
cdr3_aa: CAWSVQTDIWSYNEQFF

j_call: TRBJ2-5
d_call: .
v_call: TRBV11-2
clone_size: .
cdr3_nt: TGTGCCAGCAGCCCTCCAGGGGCGTCACAAGAGACCCAGTACTTC
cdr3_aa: CASSPPGASQETQYF

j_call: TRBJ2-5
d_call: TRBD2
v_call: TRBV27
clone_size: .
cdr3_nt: TGTGCCAGCAGTTTAAGACTAGCGGGAAGACAAGAGACCCAGTACTTC
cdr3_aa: CASSLRLAGRQETQYF

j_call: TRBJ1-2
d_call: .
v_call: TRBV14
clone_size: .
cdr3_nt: TGTGCCAGCAGCCAAGATCGACGGGCTAAGGGCCTGGATAACTATGGCTACACCTTC
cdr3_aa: CASSQDRRAKGLDNYGYTF

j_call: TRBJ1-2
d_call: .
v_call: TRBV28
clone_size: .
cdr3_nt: TGTGCCAGCAGAAGTGGCTATGGCTACACCTTC
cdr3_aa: CASRSGYGYTF

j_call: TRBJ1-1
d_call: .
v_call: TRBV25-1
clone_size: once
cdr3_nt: TGTGCCAGCAGTGAACCGGGGCTAAAGAACACTGAAGCTTTCTTT
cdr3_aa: CASSEPGLKNTEAFF

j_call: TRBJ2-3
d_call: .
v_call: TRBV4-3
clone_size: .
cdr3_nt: TGCGCCAGCAGCCAATACTACAACACAGATACGCAGTATTTT
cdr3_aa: CASSQYYNTDTQYF

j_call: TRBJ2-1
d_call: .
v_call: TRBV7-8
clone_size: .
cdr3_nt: TGTGCCAGCAGCTCGGTTACCGGGACGGAATACAATGAGCAGTTCTTC
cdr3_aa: CASSSVTGTEYNEQFF

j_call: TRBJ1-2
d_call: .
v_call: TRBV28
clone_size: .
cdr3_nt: TGTGCCAGCAGTCCCGCTGGGGTAGGTGACGGCTACACCTTC
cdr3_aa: CASSPAGVGDGYTF

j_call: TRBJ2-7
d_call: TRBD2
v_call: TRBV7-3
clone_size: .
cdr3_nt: TGTGCCAGCAGCCCAACAGGGACTAGCGGTGACGAGCAGTACTTC
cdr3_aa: CASSPTGTSGDEQYF

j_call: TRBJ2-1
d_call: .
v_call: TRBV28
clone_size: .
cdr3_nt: TGTGCCAGCAGTTTAAGACGCCCCTCCTACAATGAGCAGTTCTTC
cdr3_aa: CASSLRRPSYNEQFF

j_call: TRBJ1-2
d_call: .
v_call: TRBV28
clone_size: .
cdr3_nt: TGTGCCAGCAATTTCGGATCTAACTATGGCTACACCTTC
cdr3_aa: CASNFGSNYGYTF

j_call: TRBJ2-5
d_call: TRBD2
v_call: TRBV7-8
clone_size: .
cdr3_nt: TGTGCCAGCAGCTTAGGACCTAGGGTAGCGGGAGGGGAGACCCAGTACTTC
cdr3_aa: CASSLGPRVAGGETQYF

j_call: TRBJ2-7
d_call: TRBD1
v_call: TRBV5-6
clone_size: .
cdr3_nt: TGTGCCAGCAGCTTGGGGGACAGGGAGGCGGCCTACGAGCAGTACTTC
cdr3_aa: CASSLGDREAAYEQYF